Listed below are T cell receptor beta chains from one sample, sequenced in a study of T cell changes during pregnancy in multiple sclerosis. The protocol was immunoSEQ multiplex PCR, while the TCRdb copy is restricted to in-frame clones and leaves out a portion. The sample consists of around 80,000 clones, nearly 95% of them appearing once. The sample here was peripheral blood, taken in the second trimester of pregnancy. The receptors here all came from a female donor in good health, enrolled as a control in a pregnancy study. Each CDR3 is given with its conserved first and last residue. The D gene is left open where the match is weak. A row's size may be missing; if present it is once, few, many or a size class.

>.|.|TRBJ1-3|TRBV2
CASSEYVTTGNTIYF
TGTGCCAGCAGTGAATATGTGACAACTGGAAACACCATATATTTT
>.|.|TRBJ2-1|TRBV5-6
CASSLWGVREQFF
TGTGCCAGCAGCTTGTGGGGGGTAAGAGAGCAGTTCTTC
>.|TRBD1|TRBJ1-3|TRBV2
CASMGDGTADSGNTIYF
TGTGCCAGCATGGGGGACGGGACAGCCGACTCTGGAAACACCATATATTTT
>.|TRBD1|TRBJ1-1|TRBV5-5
CASSSRQGKANTEAFF
TGTGCCAGCAGCTCTCGACAGGGGAAGGCGAACACTGAAGCTTTCTTT
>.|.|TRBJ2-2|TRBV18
CASSPYLSQNTGELFF
TGTGCCAGCTCACCATATTTGAGCCAGAACACCGGGGAGCTGTTTTTT
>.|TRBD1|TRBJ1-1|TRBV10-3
CAISEFRQGWLAFF
TGTGCCATCAGTGAGTTTCGACAGGGTTGGTTGGCTTTCTTT
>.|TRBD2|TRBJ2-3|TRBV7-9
CASSPTSGASTDTQYF
TGTGCCAGCAGCCCAACTAGCGGAGCTAGCACAGATACGCAGTATTTT
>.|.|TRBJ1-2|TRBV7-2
CASSLGGAGYTF
TGTGCCAGCAGCCTGGGGGGTGCTGGCTACACCTTC
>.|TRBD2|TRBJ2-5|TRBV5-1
CASSLVGTSEGTQYF
TGCGCCAGCAGCCTCGTGGGGACTAGCGAGGGGACCCAGTACTTC
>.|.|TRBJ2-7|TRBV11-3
CASSLGRDYEQYF
TGTGCCAGCAGCTTAGGCAGGGACTACGAGCAGTACTTC
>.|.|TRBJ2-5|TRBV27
CATRVGRGISQETQYF
TGTGCCACGCGAGTGGGCAGGGGAATTTCCCAAGAGACCCAGTACTTC
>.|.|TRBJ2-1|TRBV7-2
CASSTGFRNEQFF
TGTGCCAGCAGTACGGGGTTTCGCAATGAGCAGTTCTTC
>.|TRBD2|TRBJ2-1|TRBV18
CASSPFPGLADYSSYNEQFF
TGTGCCAGCTCACCATTTCCGGGACTAGCGGATTATAGCTCCTACAATGAGCAGTTCTTC
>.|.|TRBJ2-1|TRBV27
CASSISGLPMAAYNEQFF
TGTGCCAGCAGTATCTCGGGACTCCCCATGGCGGCCTACAATGAGCAGTTCTTC
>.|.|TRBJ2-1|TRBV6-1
CASSEVIELHEQFF
TGTGCCAGCAGTGAAGTAATCGAACTCCATGAGCAGTTCTTC
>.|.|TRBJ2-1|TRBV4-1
CASSQAPLAAYNEQFF
TGCGCCAGCAGCCAAGCCCCATTGGCGGCTTACAATGAGCAGTTCTTC
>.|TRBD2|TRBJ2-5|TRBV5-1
CASSFQGGAETQYF
TGCGCCAGCAGCTTTCAGGGAGGGGCAGAGACCCAGTACTTC
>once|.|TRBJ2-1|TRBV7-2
CASSSLRVHINEQFF
TGTGCCAGCAGCTCGCTCAGGGTACATATCAATGAGCAGTTCTTC
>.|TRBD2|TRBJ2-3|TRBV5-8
CASSLFSGSLVTQYF
TGTGCCAGCAGCTTGTTTAGCGGGAGTCTCGTTACGCAGTATTTT
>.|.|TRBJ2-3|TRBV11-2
CASSFSPTSSTDTQYF
TGTGCCAGCAGCTTCTCCCCTACCTCTAGCACAGATACGCAGTATTTT
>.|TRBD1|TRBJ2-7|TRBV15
CATSRDRGLPYEQYF
TGTGCCACCAGCAGAGACAGGGGGCTGCCCTACGAGCAGTACTTC
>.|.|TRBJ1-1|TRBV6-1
CASSLTPNTEAFF
TGTGCCAGCAGTTTAACACCGAACACTGAAGCTTTCTTT
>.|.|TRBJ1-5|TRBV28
CASSPWRGVDQPQHF
TGTGCCAGCAGTCCGTGGAGGGGCGTTGATCAGCCCCAGCATTTT
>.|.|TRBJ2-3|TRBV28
CASSLSGNTDTQYF
TGTGCCAGCAGTTTGTCCGGGAACACAGATACGCAGTATTTT
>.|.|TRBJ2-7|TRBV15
CATSRDEGAGEQYF
TGTGCCACCAGCAGAGATGAAGGGGCGGGGGAGCAGTACTTC
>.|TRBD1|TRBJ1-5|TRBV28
CASSLGQGYSNQPQHF
TGTGCCAGCAGCCTAGGACAGGGATATAGCAATCAGCCCCAGCATTTT
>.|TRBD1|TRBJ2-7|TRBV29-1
CSVAGTGTPYEQYF
TGCAGCGTAGCCGGGACAGGGACCCCCTACGAGCAGTACTTC
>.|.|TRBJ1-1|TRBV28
CASSLAGRALEGGRAFF
TGTGCCAGCAGTTTGGCCGGCAGGGCGTTGGAGGGAGGAAGGGCTTTCTTT
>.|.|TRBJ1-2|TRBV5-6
CASSLGEGHGYTF
TGTGCCAGCAGCTTGGGGGAGGGTCATGGCTACACCTTC
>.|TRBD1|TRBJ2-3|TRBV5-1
CASSRGTAGEDTQYF
TGCGCCAGCAGCAGAGGGACAGCCGGTGAAGATACGCAGTATTTT
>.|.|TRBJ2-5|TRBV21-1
CASSNPWGGRKYF
TGTGCCAGCAGCAACCCGTGGGGCGGGAGAAAGTACTTC
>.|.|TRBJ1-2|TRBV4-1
CASSQGEGFYGYTF
TGCGCCAGCAGCCAAGGTGAGGGCTTCTATGGCTACACCTTC
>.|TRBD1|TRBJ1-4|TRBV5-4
CASSSRDRGEKLFF
TGTGCCAGCAGTTCCCGGGACAGGGGTGAAAAACTGTTTTTT
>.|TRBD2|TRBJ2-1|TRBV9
CASSLKGLQRPYNEQFF
TGTGCCAGCAGCCTAAAGGGACTACAACGACCATACAATGAGCAGTTCTTC
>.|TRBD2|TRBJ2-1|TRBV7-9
CASSARLAGDNEQFF
TGTGCCAGCAGCGCACGACTAGCGGGGGACAATGAGCAGTTCTTC
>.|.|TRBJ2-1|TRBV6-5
CASSRGSEQFF
TGTGCCAGCAGTAGGGGTAGTGAGCAGTTCTTC
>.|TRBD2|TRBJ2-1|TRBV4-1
CASSQGLGLARGRALNEQFF
TGCGCCAGCAGCCAGGGACTTGGGCTAGCTCGCGGGAGGGCCTTAAATGAGCAGTTCTTC
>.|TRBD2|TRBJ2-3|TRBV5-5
CASSPGLAGVLDTQYF
TGTGCCAGCAGCCCGGGACTAGCGGGAGTGCTAGATACGCAGTATTTT